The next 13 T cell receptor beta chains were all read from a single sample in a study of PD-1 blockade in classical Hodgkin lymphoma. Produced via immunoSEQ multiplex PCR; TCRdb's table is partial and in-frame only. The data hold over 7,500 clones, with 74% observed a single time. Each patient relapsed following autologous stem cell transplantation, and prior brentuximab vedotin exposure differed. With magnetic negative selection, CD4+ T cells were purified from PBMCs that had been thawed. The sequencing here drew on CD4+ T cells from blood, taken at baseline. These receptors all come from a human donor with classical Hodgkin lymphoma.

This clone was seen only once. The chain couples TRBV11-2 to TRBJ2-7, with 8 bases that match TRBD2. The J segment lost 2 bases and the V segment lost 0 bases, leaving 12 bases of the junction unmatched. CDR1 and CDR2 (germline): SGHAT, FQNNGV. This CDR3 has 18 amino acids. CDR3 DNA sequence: TGTGCCAGCAGCTTAGAACCGGGGGGGCAGGGGTTTACCTACGAGCAGTACTTC. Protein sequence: CASSLEPGGQGFTYEQYF.

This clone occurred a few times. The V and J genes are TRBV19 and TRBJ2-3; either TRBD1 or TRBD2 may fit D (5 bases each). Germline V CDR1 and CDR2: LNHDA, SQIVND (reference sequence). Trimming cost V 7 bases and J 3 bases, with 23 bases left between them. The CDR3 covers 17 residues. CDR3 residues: CASTFQGARGRTDTQYF. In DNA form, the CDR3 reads TGTGCCAGTACTTTTCAAGGGGCCCGAGGGAGAACAGATACGCAGTATTTT. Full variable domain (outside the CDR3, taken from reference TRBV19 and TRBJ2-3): DGGITQSPKYLFRKEGQNVTLSCEQNLNHDAMYWYRQDPGQGLRLIYYSQIVNDFQKGDIAEGYSVSREKKESFPLTVTSAQKNPTAFYLCASTFQGARGRTDTQYFGPGTRLTVL.

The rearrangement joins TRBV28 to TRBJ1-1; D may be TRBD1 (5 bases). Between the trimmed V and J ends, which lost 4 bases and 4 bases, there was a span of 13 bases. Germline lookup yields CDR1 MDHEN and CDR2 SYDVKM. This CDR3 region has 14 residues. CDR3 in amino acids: CASSSPGIGTEAFF. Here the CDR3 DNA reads TGTGCCAGCAGTTCTCCAGGGATAGGCACTGAAGCTTTCTTT.

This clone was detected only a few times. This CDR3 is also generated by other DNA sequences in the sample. The CDR3 DNA reads as TGTGCCAGCAGCGCCCTTTCCCGGGCGGGTGAAGCTTTCTTT. It codes for CASSALSRAGEAFF. This chain joins TRBV7-2 and TRBJ1-1; D not resolved. The CDR3 length is 14 residues. The germline V and J ends were trimmed by 5 bases and 7 bases, with 17 bases remaining between them. Germline V CDR1 and CDR2: SGHTA, FQGNSA.

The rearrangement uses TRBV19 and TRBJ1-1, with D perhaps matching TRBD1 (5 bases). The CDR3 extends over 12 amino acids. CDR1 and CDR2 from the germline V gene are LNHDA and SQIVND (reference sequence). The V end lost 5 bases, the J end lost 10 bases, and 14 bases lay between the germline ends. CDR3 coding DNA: TGTGCCAGTAGTGGGTTGCAGAGGGGAGCTTTCTTT. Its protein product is CASSGLQRGAFF.

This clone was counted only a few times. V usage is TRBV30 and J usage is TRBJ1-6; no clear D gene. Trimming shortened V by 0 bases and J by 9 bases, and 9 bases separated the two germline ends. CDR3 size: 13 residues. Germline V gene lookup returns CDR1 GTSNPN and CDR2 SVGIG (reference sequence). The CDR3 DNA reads TGTGCCTGGAGTGTAGCACGGAGTTCACCCCTCCACTTT. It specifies CAWSVARSSPLHF. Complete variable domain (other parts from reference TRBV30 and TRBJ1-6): SQTIHQWPATLVQPVGSPLSLECTVEGTSNPNLYWYRQAAGRGLQLLFYSVGIGQISSEVPQNLSASRPQDRQFILSSKKLLLSDSGFYLCAWSVARSSPLHFGNGTRLTVT.

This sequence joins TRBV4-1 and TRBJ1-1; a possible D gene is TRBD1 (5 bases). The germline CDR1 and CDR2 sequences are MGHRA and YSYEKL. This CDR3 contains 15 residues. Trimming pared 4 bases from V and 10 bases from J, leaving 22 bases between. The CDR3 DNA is TGCGCCAGCAGCCCCATGGGGGGTTCCACCTCGGGAGCTTTCTTT. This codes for CASSPMGGSTSGAFF.

CDR3 sequence: CASSEGPGVRETQYF. CDR3 coding DNA: TGTGCCAGCAGTGAAGGTCCGGGGGTACGGGAGACCCAGTACTTC. This chain connects TRBV6-1 to TRBJ2-5, with a weak D call TRBD2 (6 bases). The CDR3 spans 15 residues. Trimming shortened V by 1 base and J by 5 bases, and 14 bases separated the two germline ends. The germline V gene encodes CDR1 MNHNS and CDR2 SASEGT.

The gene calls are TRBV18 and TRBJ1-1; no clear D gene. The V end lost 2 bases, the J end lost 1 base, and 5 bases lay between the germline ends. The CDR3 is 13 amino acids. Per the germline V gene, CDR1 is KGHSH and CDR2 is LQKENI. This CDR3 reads CASSPNGNTEAFF. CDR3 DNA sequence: TGTGCCAGCTCACCAAACGGGAACACTGAAGCTTTCTTT.

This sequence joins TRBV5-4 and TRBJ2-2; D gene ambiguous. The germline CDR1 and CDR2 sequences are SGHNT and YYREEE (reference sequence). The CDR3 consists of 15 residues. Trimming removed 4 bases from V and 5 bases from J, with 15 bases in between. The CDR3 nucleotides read TGTGCCAGCAGCCTGAGGTCCGAGTTGACCGGGGAGCTGTTTTTT. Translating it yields CASSLRSELTGELFF.

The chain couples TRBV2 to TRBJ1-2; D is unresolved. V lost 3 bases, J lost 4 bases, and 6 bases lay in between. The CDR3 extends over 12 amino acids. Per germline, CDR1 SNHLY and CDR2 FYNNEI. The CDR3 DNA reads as TGTGCCAGCAGTGAGGTCTCCTATGGCTACACCTTC. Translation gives CASSEVSYGYTF.

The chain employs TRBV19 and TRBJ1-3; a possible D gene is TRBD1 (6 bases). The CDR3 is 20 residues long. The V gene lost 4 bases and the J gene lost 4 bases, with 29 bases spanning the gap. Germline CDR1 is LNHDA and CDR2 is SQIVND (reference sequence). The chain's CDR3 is CASSKRGGPTWDASGNTIYF. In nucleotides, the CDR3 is TGTGCCAGTAGTAAGAGAGGGGGACCGACATGGGATGCCTCCGGAAACACCATATATTTT.

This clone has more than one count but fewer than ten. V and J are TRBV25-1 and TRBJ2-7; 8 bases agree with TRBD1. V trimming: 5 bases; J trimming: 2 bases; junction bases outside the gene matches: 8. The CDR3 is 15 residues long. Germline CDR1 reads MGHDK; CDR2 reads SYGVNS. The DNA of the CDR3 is TGTGCCAGCAGTCCCAGGAACAGGGGGACCTACGAGCAGTACTTC. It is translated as CASSPRNRGTYEQYF.